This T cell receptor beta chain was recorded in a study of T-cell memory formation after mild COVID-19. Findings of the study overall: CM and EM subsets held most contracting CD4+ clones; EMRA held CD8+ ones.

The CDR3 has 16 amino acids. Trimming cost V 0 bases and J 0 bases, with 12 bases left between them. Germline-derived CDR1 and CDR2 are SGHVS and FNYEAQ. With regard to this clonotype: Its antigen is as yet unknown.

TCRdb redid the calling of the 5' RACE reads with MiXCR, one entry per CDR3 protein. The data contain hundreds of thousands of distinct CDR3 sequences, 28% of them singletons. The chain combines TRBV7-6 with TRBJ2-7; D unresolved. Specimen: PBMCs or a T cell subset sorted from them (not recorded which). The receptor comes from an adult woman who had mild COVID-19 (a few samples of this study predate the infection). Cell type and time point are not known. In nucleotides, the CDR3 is TGTGCCAGCAGCTTAGCCGTTACACTTCACTCCTACGAGCAGTACTTC. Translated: CASSLAVTLHSYEQYF.